This T cell receptor (beta chain) was identified in a study of CD8+CD57+ T cells in acquired aplastic anemia (dated by TCRdb to the late 2010s). Describing the broader study: On average, sorted CD4+ and CD8+ cells yielded 3.2 ug of extracted DNA, with a range of roughly 0.18 to 30 ug. CD8+CD57+ expansion was defined as a frequency above the mean frequency observed in healthy subjects.

The paper's findings and limits, for the study overall: Although some 28 CD8+ CDR3 sequences were shared by patients and controls, these sequences appeared highly expressed in patients and within the immunodominant clones of patients. No significant difference in CD8+ Simpson's diversity was found between patients and healthy controls (P=0.060).

Genomic DNA was used as template for profiling of TCR beta VDJ combinations and CDR3 sequences. An Illumina HiSeq 2000 was the platform used for TCR repertoire sequencing. On the authors' methods: Repertoire assessment relied on Simpson's diversity index, CDR3 size and DJ length profiles, and TRBV/TRBJ rearrangement plots. Whichever DNA sequence was most abundant in the deep sequencing data was defined as the immunodominant clone. CDR3 amino acid sequences were screened for sharing across subjects and were compared with published repertoires and the VDJdb database. TCRdb reworked the public reads: Q25 trimming with fastp, MiXCR clone assembly, productive beta chains retained. Merged by CDR3 protein, the rows form single entries marked with the most common genes and DNA. TCRdb's processing, not the authors', yielded these V and J calls. In all, the sample holds 450,000 to 550,000 distinct CDR3 sequences, and around 32% of those were seen once. Nearly 0.85% of the sample belongs to the ten largest clones.

V lost 7 bases and J lost 5 bases; the stretch between them is 14 bases long. From the cysteine up to the phenylalanine, the CDR3 has a length of 13 residues. Only CDR3 DNA is held: 39 bases, read in frame from base 1. The table lists this clonotype with a few counts. Its antigen has not been determined. Base qualities are not provided; no much larger clone lies one nucleotide away. Flow cytometry had shown CD8+CD57+ cell expansion in the patients selected for sequencing. Every patient had severe acquired aplastic anemia, diagnosed using the International Study of Aplastic Anemia and Agranulocytosis and Camitta criteria. At the time blood was sampled, none of the patients had received any therapy. TCR repertoires of sorted CD4+ and CD8+ blood T cells from severe aplastic anemia patients and healthy subjects were deep-sequenced in the study. Patients were enrolled in the USA under clinicaltrials.gov protocols 00001620, 01623167, 00001397, 00071045, 00081523 and 00961064. Ficoll-Paque density gradient centrifugation was used to isolate peripheral blood mononuclear cells. Before DNA extraction, CD4+ and CD8+ T cells were sorted by FACS or by magnetic beads.

This receptor was identified in a human donor with aplastic anemia. Material: sorted CD4+, CD8+, or CD8+CD57+ T cells (not recorded which) from PBMCs. The rearranged chain carries TRBV12-3 or TRBV12-4 and TRBJ1-1; no D segment can be confidently identified. The CDR3 here reads CASTLEVGTEAFF. The sequenced DNA: TGTGCCAGCACCTTAGAAGTGGGGACTGAAGCTTTCTTT.